This is a list of T cell receptor beta chains from one sample in a study of cytomegalovirus exposure and HLA in healthy donors. Here immunoSEQ multiplex PCR was the method, and the copy in TCRdb shows in-frame clones only, minus some. The sample contains 130,000 or so clones, 75% of which appear only once. The sequencing input was PBMCs. The receptors shown here come from a man in his forties or fifties in good health and CMV-seronegative. CDR3s include the opening cysteine and the closing phenylalanine or tryptophan. A D gene is named only where the DNA matches it firmly. Clone size is not always given. Where it is, it says once, few, many or a class for expanded clones.

>NA|NA|TRBV6-5|TRBJ1-5
CASSLRGNHQPQHF
TGTGCCAGCAGTTTAAGGGGGAATCATCAGCCCCAGCATTTT
>once|TRBD1|TRBV6-6|TRBJ1-4
CASSYSDRGDEKLFF
TGTGCCAGCAGTTACTCGGACAGGGGGGATGAAAAACTGTTTTTT
>NA|NA|TRBV19|TRBJ1-4
CASEDGSTNEKLFF
TGTGCCTCGGAGGACGGCTCAACTAATGAAAAACTGTTTTTT
>NA|TRBD1|TRBV7-6|TRBJ2-7
CASSLVQGSSYEQYF
TGTGCCAGCAGCTTAGTACAGGGGAGCTCCTACGAGCAGTACTTC
>NA|NA|TRBV5-6|TRBJ2-7
CASSIDRYEQYF
TGTGCCAGCAGCATCGACAGGTACGAGCAGTACTTC
>NA|NA|TRBV2|TRBJ2-1
CASTLGGNSYNEQFF
TGTGCCAGCACCCTGGGGGGTAACTCCTACAATGAGCAGTTCTTC
>NA|NA|TRBV11-3|TRBJ1-1
CASSSRGPRGVPTEAFF
TGTGCCAGCAGCTCTAGGGGTCCGCGGGGAGTGCCCACTGAAGCTTTCTTT
>NA|TRBD1|TRBV7-3|TRBJ1-2
CASSLGQGGYGYTF
TGTGCCAGCAGCTTAGGACAGGGAGGCTATGGCTACACCTTC
>NA|NA|TRBV13|TRBJ1-5
CASSSRGDFGQPQHF
TGTGCCAGCAGCTCGCGGGGGGATTTCGGTCAGCCCCAGCATTTT
>NA|TRBD1|TRBV11-2|TRBJ2-7
CASSQTGSSYEQYF
TGTGCCAGCAGTCAGACAGGGAGCTCCTACGAGCAGTACTTC
>NA|NA|TRBV28|TRBJ1-1
CASSVGQNTEAFF
TGTGCCAGCAGTGTGGGACAGAACACTGAAGCTTTCTTT